The entry below describes one TCR beta chain. The antigen is undetermined. J lost 5 bases, V lost 5 bases, and 8 bases had no gene match. The CDR3 runs to 15 residues. Germline V lookup: CDR1 SEHNR, CDR2 FQNEAQ (reference sequence). Measured with immunoSEQ multiplex PCR; TCRdb has only the in-frame clones, and not every one. This sample has 55,000 to 80,000 clones, with approximately 81% found just once. This specimen belongs to a study of OX40 agonist ivuxolimab in advanced cancers. Study at large: The dose of intravenous ivuxolimab that patients received every 2 weeks ranged from 0.01 to 10 mg/kg. Dose-escalation patients had hepatocellular carcinoma, melanoma, renal cell or head and neck cancer. Study outcomes and limitations: With doses of 0.1 to 3.0 mg/kg, CD4+ and CD8+ blood T cells had undergone clonal expansion by week 6.

The receptor's source is an adult with an advanced solid tumor such as melanoma, head and neck, liver or kidney cancer. The sample consisted of CD4+ or CD8+ T cells sorted from blood, taken in a trial of the OX40 agonist ivuxolimab. The chain recombines TRBV7-9 with TRBJ2-5; the match to TRBD2 covers 10 bases. The DNA of the CDR3 is TGTGCCAGCAGCCAGTATGGTAGCGGGAGGGAGACCCAGTACTTC. Translated: CASSQYGSGRETQYF. The variable domain in full, with the rest retrieved from reference TRBV7-9 and TRBJ2-5, is DTGVSQNPRHKITKRGQNVTFRCDPISEHNRLYWYRQTLGQGPEFLTYFQNEAQLEKSRLLSDRFSAERPKGSFSTLEIQRTEQGDSAMYLCASSQYGSGRETQYFGPGTRLLVL.